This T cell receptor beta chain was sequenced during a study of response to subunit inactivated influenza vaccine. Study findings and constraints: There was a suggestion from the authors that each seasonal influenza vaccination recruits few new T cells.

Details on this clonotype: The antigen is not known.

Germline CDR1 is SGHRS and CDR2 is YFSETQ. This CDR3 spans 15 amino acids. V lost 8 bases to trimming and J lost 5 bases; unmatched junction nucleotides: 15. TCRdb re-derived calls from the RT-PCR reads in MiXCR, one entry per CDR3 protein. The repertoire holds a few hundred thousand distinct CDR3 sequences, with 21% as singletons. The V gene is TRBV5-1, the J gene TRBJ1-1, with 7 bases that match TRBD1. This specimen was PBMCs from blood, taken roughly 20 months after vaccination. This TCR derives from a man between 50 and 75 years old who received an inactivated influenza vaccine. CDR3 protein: CASQPRTGDTTEAFF. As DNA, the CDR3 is TGCGCCAGTCAACCCAGGACAGGAGACACGACTGAAGCTTTCTTT. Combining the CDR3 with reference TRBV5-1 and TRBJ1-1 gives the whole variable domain KAGVTQTPRYLIKTRGQQVTLSCSPISGHRSVSWYQQTPGQGLQFLFEYFSETQRNKGNFPGRFSGRQFSNSRSEMNVSTLELGDSALYLCASQPRTGDTTEAFFGQGTRLTVV.